This is a list of T cell receptor beta chains from one sample in a study of blood T cell repertoires in COVID-19. Assay: immunoSEQ multiplex PCR; the TCRdb copy retains only in-frame clones and omits some. The top ten hold roughly 7.5% of the sample, which has 150,000 to 200,000 clones, under 85% seen once. Sequences were obtained from peripheral blood. All receptors come from a woman in her sixties or seventies with COVID-19, enrolled during active disease. CDR3s include the opening cysteine and the closing phenylalanine or tryptophan. The order of the fields is clone size, D gene, J gene, V gene, CDR3 protein, CDR3 DNA. A D gene is named only where the DNA matches it firmly. Size values are once, few and many counts, or a class for expanded clones, and some rows have none.

clone_size: -; d_call: -; j_call: TRBJ1-5; v_call: TRBV7-9; cdr3_aa: CASSSNSNSNQPQHF; cdr3_nt: TGTGCCAGCAGCTCAAACTCAAATAGCAATCAGCCCCAGCATTTT
clone_size: -; d_call: TRBD2; j_call: TRBJ2-5; v_call: TRBV11-2; cdr3_aa: CASSLGDLAGVQETQYF; cdr3_nt: TGTGCCAGCAGCTTAGGGGACCTAGCGGGAGTCCAAGAGACCCAGTACTTC
clone_size: -; d_call: -; j_call: TRBJ2-1; v_call: TRBV4-2; cdr3_aa: CASSQDSGNYNEQFF; cdr3_nt: TGTGCCAGCAGCCAAGACTCAGGCAACTACAATGAGCAGTTCTTC
clone_size: -; d_call: -; j_call: TRBJ1-4; v_call: TRBV7-6; cdr3_aa: CASSLGGTKDEKLFF; cdr3_nt: TGTGCCAGCAGCTTAGGAGGGACTAAGGATGAAAAACTGTTTTTT
clone_size: -; d_call: -; j_call: TRBJ2-7; v_call: TRBV6-5; cdr3_aa: CASSYSQRSGSYEQYF; cdr3_nt: TGTGCCAGCAGTTACTCCCAGCGGTCAGGCTCCTACGAGCAGTACTTC
clone_size: -; d_call: -; j_call: TRBJ2-2; v_call: TRBV7-3; cdr3_aa: CASSLIPRTGELFF; cdr3_nt: TGTGCCAGCAGCTTAATCCCTAGAACCGGGGAGCTGTTTTTT
clone_size: -; d_call: TRBD1; j_call: TRBJ2-3; v_call: TRBV15; cdr3_aa: CATSRPHRDSTQYF; cdr3_nt: TGTGCCACCAGCAGACCGCACCGGGACAGTACGCAGTATTTT
clone_size: -; d_call: TRBD1; j_call: TRBJ2-5; v_call: TRBV14; cdr3_aa: CASSRRTGRGGETQYF; cdr3_nt: TGTGCCAGCAGCCGTCGGACAGGGCGAGGGGGAGAGACCCAGTACTTC
clone_size: -; d_call: -; j_call: TRBJ1-1; v_call: TRBV19; cdr3_aa: CASSIVGGAHLMNTEAFF; cdr3_nt: TGTGCCAGTAGTATAGTCGGCGGGGCTCACCTTATGAACACTGAAGCTTTCTTT
clone_size: -; d_call: TRBD1; j_call: TRBJ2-1; v_call: TRBV18; cdr3_aa: CASSRPRDRGSRYNEQFF; cdr3_nt: TGTGCCAGCTCACGACCCCGGGACAGGGGGAGTCGCTACAATGAGCAGTTCTTC
clone_size: few; d_call: TRBD1; j_call: TRBJ1-2; v_call: TRBV27; cdr3_aa: CASRPTGGNGYTF; cdr3_nt: TGTGCCAGCAGACCGACAGGGGGGAATGGCTACACCTTC
clone_size: -; d_call: -; j_call: TRBJ1-1; v_call: TRBV27; cdr3_aa: CASSVTENTEAFF; cdr3_nt: TGTGCCAGCAGTGTCACAGAGAACACTGAAGCTTTCTTT
clone_size: -; d_call: -; j_call: TRBJ1-1; v_call: TRBV2; cdr3_aa: CASSRGKTLNTEAFF; cdr3_nt: TGTGCCAGCAGCCGGGGAAAGACTTTGAACACTGAAGCTTTCTTT
clone_size: few; d_call: -; j_call: TRBJ2-3; v_call: TRBV30; cdr3_aa: CAWRAGLSTDTQYF; cdr3_nt: TGTGCCTGGAGGGCGGGCCTGAGCACAGATACGCAGTATTTT
clone_size: -; d_call: -; j_call: TRBJ2-5; v_call: TRBV5-1; cdr3_aa: CASSSQPNQETQYF; cdr3_nt: TGCGCCAGCAGCTCACAGCCAAACCAAGAGACCCAGTACTTC
clone_size: -; d_call: TRBD2; j_call: TRBJ2-7; v_call: TRBV3-1/TRBV3-2; cdr3_aa: CASSRTAGLAGTLYEQYF; cdr3_nt: TGTGCCAGCAGCCGGACGGCTGGACTAGCGGGTACCCTTTACGAGCAGTACTTC
clone_size: -; d_call: -; j_call: TRBJ2-2; v_call: TRBV5-5; cdr3_aa: CASNPIGGITGELFF; cdr3_nt: TGTGCCAGCAACCCGATCGGGGGAATCACCGGGGAGCTGTTTTTT
clone_size: -; d_call: TRBD1; j_call: TRBJ2-7; v_call: TRBV10-3; cdr3_aa: CAISEGGEYEQYF; cdr3_nt: TGTGCCATCAGTGAAGGGGGCGAATACGAGCAGTACTTC
clone_size: -; d_call: TRBD1; j_call: TRBJ1-6; v_call: TRBV5-6; cdr3_aa: CASSLGDRDSPLHF; cdr3_nt: TGTGCCAGCAGCTTGGGGGACAGAGATTCACCCCTCCACTTT
clone_size: -; d_call: -; j_call: TRBJ2-1; v_call: TRBV27; cdr3_aa: CASSSNPSSYNEQFF; cdr3_nt: TGTGCCAGCAGTTCCAACCCGAGCTCCTACAATGAGCAGTTCTTC
clone_size: once; d_call: -; j_call: TRBJ1-2; v_call: TRBV14; cdr3_aa: CASSLQDSGYGYTF; cdr3_nt: TGTGCCAGCAGCCTGCAGGACTCTGGCTATGGCTACACCTTC
clone_size: once; d_call: -; j_call: TRBJ1-1; v_call: TRBV5-8; cdr3_aa: CASSLITGSTEAFF; cdr3_nt: TGTGCCAGCAGCTTGATCACAGGGAGCACTGAAGCTTTCTTT
clone_size: -; d_call: TRBD2; j_call: TRBJ2-1; v_call: TRBV4-2; cdr3_aa: CASSRILGLAGSNEQFF; cdr3_nt: TGTGCCAGCAGCCGAATTTTGGGACTAGCGGGCTCCAATGAGCAGTTCTTC
clone_size: -; d_call: TRBD1; j_call: TRBJ1-2; v_call: TRBV28; cdr3_aa: CASSKLGDSSFNYGYTF; cdr3_nt: TGTGCCAGCTCGAAACTAGGGGACAGTTCTTTCAACTATGGCTACACCTTC
clone_size: -; d_call: -; j_call: TRBJ2-2; v_call: TRBV3-1/TRBV3-2; cdr3_aa: CASSLKRAANTGELFF; cdr3_nt: TGTGCCAGCAGCCTAAAGAGAGCTGCGAACACCGGGGAGCTGTTTTTT
clone_size: once; d_call: TRBD2; j_call: TRBJ2-5; v_call: TRBV7-2; cdr3_aa: CASSLTSGKLETQYF; cdr3_nt: TGTGCCAGCAGCTTAACTAGCGGGAAGTTGGAGACCCAGTACTTC
clone_size: -; d_call: -; j_call: TRBJ2-2; v_call: TRBV5-1; cdr3_aa: CASSLEGMGGELFF; cdr3_nt: TGCGCCAGCAGCTTGGAGGGGATGGGCGGGGAGCTGTTTTTT